What follows are 19 T cell receptor beta chains derived from one specimen sequenced in a study of T-cell memory formation after mild COVID-19. TCRdb used MiXCR to reprocess the 5' RACE reads, holding one entry per CDR3 protein. The data hold 110,000 or so distinct CDR3 sequences, with over 20% observed a single time. Source material: PBMCs or a T cell subset sorted from them (not recorded which). The receptor source for this set is a man aged 18 to 29 who had mild COVID-19 (a few samples of this study predate the infection). Cell type and time point are not known.

This chain connects TRBV24-1 to TRBJ2-5, with TRBD1 matching over 8 bases. V trimming: 6 bases; J trimming: 4 bases; junction bases outside the gene matches: 3. This CDR3 is 13 amino acids long. Germline V gene data show CDR1 as KGHDR and CDR2 as SFDVKD. The CDR3 loop is CATSPGGGETQYF. The CDR3 DNA is TGTGCCACCAGTCCAGGGGGCGGAGAGACCCAGTACTTC.

The chain recombines TRBV5-1 with TRBJ1-1; 9 positions agree with TRBD1. Trimming at V came to 3 bases and at J to 1 base, leaving 1 base not matched to a gene. The CDR3 has 14 amino acids. Germline V gene lookup returns CDR1 SGHRS and CDR2 YFSETQ. The CDR3 protein is CASSWGQGNTEAFF. The CDR3 DNA reads as TGCGCCAGCAGCTGGGGACAGGGGAACACTGAAGCTTTCTTT.

The chain is built from TRBV4-1 and TRBJ2-5; the D gene is possibly TRBD1 (5 bases). Between the trimmed V and J ends, which lost 1 base and 5 bases, there was a span of 17 bases. This CDR3 has 16 amino acids. Germline V gives CDR1 MGHRA, CDR2 YSYEKL. The DNA for the CDR3 is TGCGCCAGCAGCCAAGGCTCCAGGGCGTTTAGTGAGACCCAGTACTTC. Residues: CASSQGSRAFSETQYF.

The chain combines TRBV20-1 with TRBJ2-3; 9 bases are shared with TRBD2. Germline V gives CDR1 DFQATT, CDR2 SNEGSKA (reference sequence). The CDR3 loop spans 16 amino acids. V lost 1 base to trimming and J lost 2 bases; unmatched junction nucleotides: 7. Here the CDR3 reads CSARVPAGGFTDTQYF. The CDR3 bases are TGCAGTGCTAGAGTACCAGCGGGGGGTTTCACAGATACGCAGTATTTT.

The V gene is TRBV6-6, the J gene TRBJ2-7; maybe TRBD2 (5 bases). The CDR3 loop spans 13 amino acids. Trimming removed 0 bases at V and 11 bases at J, with 14 bases between. CDR1 MNHNY and CDR2 SVGAGI come from the germline V gene (reference sequence). The CDR3 here is CASSYSPAAPEYV. CDR3 bases: TGTGCCAGCAGTTACTCACCAGCGGCCCCGGAGTACGTC.

This clonotype was seen many times. The chain combines TRBV5-1 with TRBJ2-3; the D gene is possibly TRBD1 (5 bases). This CDR3 spans 17 amino acids. Trimming took 1 base from V and 2 from J, leaving 17 bases between them. Germline V lookup: CDR1 SGHRS, CDR2 YFSETQ. In DNA form, the CDR3 reads TGCGCCAGCAGCTTGAATGGACAAGTACCAGCCACAGATACGCAGTATTTT. It encodes CASSLNGQVPATDTQYF.

This clonotype was counted a few times. The chain carries TRBV7-9 and TRBJ2-3; 7 bases are shared with TRBD1. This CDR3 spans 16 amino acids. Germline V gene lookup returns CDR1 SEHNR and CDR2 FQNEAQ (reference sequence). V dropped 11 bases and J dropped 2; count of bases not matched to a gene: 16. CDR3 sequence: CASPHLETGPTDTQYF. For the CDR3, the DNA is TGTGCCTCACCCCACCTGGAGACAGGGCCCACAGATACGCAGTATTTT.

This rearrangement joins TRBV7-9 to TRBJ2-2; 11 nucleotides agree with TRBD2. Looked up from germline, CDR1 is SEHNR and CDR2 is FQNEAQ (reference sequence). V lost 5 bases, J lost 5 bases, and 7 bases stayed unmatched. The CDR3 consists of 16 residues. CDR3 nucleotide sequence: TGTGCCAGCAGCGCTACTAGCGGGGGACCAACCGGGGAGCTGTTTTTT. As protein: CASSATSGGPTGELFF.

The rearrangement joins TRBV27 to TRBJ2-1; 8 nucleotides line up with TRBD1. The CDR3 length is 18 residues. Germline V gene lookup returns CDR1 MNHEY and CDR2 SMNVEV (reference sequence). After removal of 2 bases from V and 4 bases from J, the junction contained 13 bases not matched to a gene. CDR3 sequence reads: CASSLGGGLGQVYNEQFF. For the CDR3, the DNA is TGTGCCAGCAGTTTAGGTGGGGGCCTGGGACAGGTGTACAATGAGCAGTTCTTC.

The chain combines TRBV2 with TRBJ2-4; D is perhaps TRBD1 or TRBD2 (5 bases each). The CDR3 contains 14 residues. V lost 3 bases and J lost 0, with 6 bases in between. Germline-derived CDR1 and CDR2 are SNHLY and FYNNEI. The CDR3 here is CASSDGAAKNIQYF. The CDR3 nucleotides read TGTGCCAGCAGTGACGGGGCAGCCAAAAACATTCAGTACTTC.

This chain joins TRBV14 and TRBJ2-7; D may correspond to TRBD1 or TRBD2 (6 bases each). The V end lost 4 bases, the J end lost 7 bases, and 14 bases lay between the germline ends. From germline, CDR1 is SGHDN and CDR2 FVKESK. The CDR3 extends over 13 amino acids. The CDR3 region is CASSLGGWWEQYF. The CDR3 DNA follows: TGTGCCAGCAGCCTCGGGGGCTGGTGGGAGCAGTACTTC.

This clonotype was recorded a few times. V and J are TRBV6-5 and TRBJ1-2, with a weak D call TRBD1 (6 bases). The CDR3 is 15 amino acids. The germline V gene has CDR1 MNHEY and CDR2 SVGAGI. V was shortened by 0 bases and J by 6 bases, with 14 bases between the two germline ends. CDR3 sequence (DNA): TGTGCCAGCAGTTACTCGCCAGGGGTGGGAGATGGCTACACCTTC. It translates to CASSYSPGVGDGYTF.

This clonotype has more than one count but fewer than ten. The rearrangement uses TRBV19 and TRBJ2-1, with D tentatively TRBD1 (6 bases). V was cut by 5 bases and J by 4 bases, with 9 bases left in between. The CDR3 sequence is 13 residues long. Germline CDR1 LNHDA, CDR2 SQIVND (reference sequence). The CDR3 region is CASSWGRYNEQFF. Here the CDR3 DNA reads TGTGCCAGTAGTTGGGGGCGATACAATGAGCAGTTCTTC.

This clonotype turned up a few times. The chain links TRBV6-5 to TRBJ1-4; 10 nucleotides agree with TRBD1. Trimming at V came to 6 bases and at J to 7 bases, leaving 14 bases not matched to a gene. Germline V gene data show CDR1 as MNHEY and CDR2 as SVGAGI. The length of the CDR3 is 17 residues. The chain's CDR3 is CASSLYGSGTGAEKLFF. Here the CDR3 DNA reads TGTGCCAGCAGCCTATATGGGTCCGGGACAGGGGCTGAAAAACTGTTTTTT.

This clonotype was counted a few times. The chain carries TRBV7-8 and TRBJ2-1; tentative D call: TRBD1 (6 bases). There are 13 residues in the CDR3. V was cut by 4 bases and J by 7 bases, with 11 bases left in between. The V gene's germline CDR1 is SGHVS and CDR2 FQNEAQ. CDR3 loop: CASSWGRGNEQFF. The CDR3 bases are TGTGCCAGCAGCTGGGGCAGGGGAAATGAGCAGTTCTTC.

This rearrangement joins TRBV20-1 to TRBJ1-1; D unresolved. The CDR3 contains 13 residues. Germline V gene lookup returns CDR1 DFQATT and CDR2 SNEGSKA (reference sequence). Trimming removed 1 base from V and 3 bases from J, with 9 bases in between. CDR3 nucleotides: TGCAGTGCTAGAGTGGCGTTGTACACTGAAGCTTTCTTT. This encodes CSARVALYTEAFF.

A few counts support this clonotype. The chain recombines TRBV7-9 with TRBJ2-1; TRBD1 might be the D (5 bases). Per germline, CDR1 SEHNR and CDR2 FQNEAQ (reference sequence). The CDR3 extends over 14 amino acids. Trimming removed 2 bases from V and 9 bases from J, with 14 bases in between. In DNA form, the CDR3 reads TGTGCCAGCAGCTTACCCCCCAGGGATGGTGAGCAGTTCTTC. Residues: CASSLPPRDGEQFF.

A few counts support this clonotype. CDR3 nucleotides: TGTGCCAGCAGCGTGACCGATCTAGCCTACGAGCAGTACTTC. This gives the protein CASSVTDLAYEQYF. The chain couples TRBV9 to TRBJ2-7, with D unclear. Germline assignment: CDR1 SGDLS and CDR2 YYNGEE. The V and J ends lost 2 bases and 2 bases respectively, with 11 bases between them. This CDR3 is 14 amino acids long.

This clonotype has only a few counts. The V and J genes are TRBV7-3 and TRBJ2-6, with 8 bases aligning to TRBD1. The V segment lost 2 bases and the J segment 1 base; nucleotides outside the gene matches: 10. Germline V CDR1 and CDR2: SGHTA, FQGTGA. The CDR3 is 19 residues long. The CDR3 bases are TGTGCCAGCAGCTTAGGACAGGGAGATATTTTATCTGGGGCCAACGTCCTGACTTTC. Protein product: CASSLGQGDILSGANVLTF.